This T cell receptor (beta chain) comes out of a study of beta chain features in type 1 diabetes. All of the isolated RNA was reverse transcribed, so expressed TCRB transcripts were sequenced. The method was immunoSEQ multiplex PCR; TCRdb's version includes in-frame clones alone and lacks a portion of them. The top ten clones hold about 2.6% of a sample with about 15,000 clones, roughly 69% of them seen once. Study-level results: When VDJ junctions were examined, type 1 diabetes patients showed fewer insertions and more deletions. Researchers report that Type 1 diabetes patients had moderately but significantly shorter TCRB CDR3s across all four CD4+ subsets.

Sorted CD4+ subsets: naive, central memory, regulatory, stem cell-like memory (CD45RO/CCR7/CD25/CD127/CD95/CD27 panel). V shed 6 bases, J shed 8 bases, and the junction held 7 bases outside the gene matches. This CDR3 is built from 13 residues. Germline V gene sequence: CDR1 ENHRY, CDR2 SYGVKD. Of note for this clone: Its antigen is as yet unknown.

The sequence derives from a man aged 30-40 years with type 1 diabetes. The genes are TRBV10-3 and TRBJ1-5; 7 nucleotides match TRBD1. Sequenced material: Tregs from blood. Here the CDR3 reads CAIRNDRVEPQHF. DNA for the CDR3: TGTGCCATCAGAAACGACAGGGTCGAGCCCCAGCATTTT.